The 14 T cell receptor beta chains below were found in one sample sequenced in a study of blood T cell repertoires in COVID-19. The repertoire was sequenced with immunoSEQ multiplex PCR; TCRdb's copy has only in-frame clones and lacks some. The sample holds 65,000 to 75,000 clones; roughly 83% are singletons and the top ten take around two fifths. Sequencing was done on a sample of peripheral blood. Every receptor here comes from a man older than 75 with acute or convalescent COVID-19.

The table lists this clone with a count of one. The chain carries TRBV27 and TRBJ2-7; D ambiguous. Germline-derived CDR1 and CDR2 are MNHEY and SMNVEV (reference sequence). Deletions cut 3 bases from V and 3 bases from J, with 12 bases between. The length of the CDR3 is 14 residues. CDR3 nucleotides: TGTGCCAGCAGTTTTCGGAGCTTCGGCTACGAGCAGTACTTC. Its protein is CASSFRSFGYEQYF.

This rearrangement joins TRBV7-8 to TRBJ2-7, with a weak D call TRBD1 (6 bases). Trimming took off 5 bases at V and 0 bases at J, with 14 bases between the two ends. CDR1 is SGHVS and CDR2 is FQNEAQ in the germline V gene. The length of the CDR3 is 15 residues. CDR3 protein: CASSRWDTFSYEQYF. CDR3 DNA sequence: TGTGCCAGCAGCCGCTGGGACACCTTCTCCTACGAGCAGTACTTC. The entire variable domain, with the rest obtained from reference TRBV7-8 and TRBJ2-7, is as follows: GAGVSQSPRYKVAKRGQDVALRCDPISGHVSLFWYQQALGQGPEFLTYFQNEAQLDKSGLPSDRFFAERPEGSVSTLKIQRTQQEDSAVYLCASSRWDTFSYEQYFGPGTRLTVT.

This clone appeared many times. The CDR3 loop is CASSYYPGGRDIQYF. CDR3 sequence (DNA): TGTGCCAGCAGTTACTACCCGGGGGGAAGGGACATTCAGTACTTC. This chain connects TRBV6-5 to TRBJ2-4; 7 nucleotides agree with TRBD2. Germline V gene data show CDR1 as MNHEY and CDR2 as SVGAGI. CDR3 length: 15 residues. Germline trimming cut 1 base from V and 8 bases from J; bases unmatched to any gene: 8.

The J gene is TRBJ2-7, the V gene TRBV7-6, with 8 bases lining up with TRBD1. The germline V gene encodes CDR1 SGHVS and CDR2 FNYEAQ. The J segment lost 2 bases and the V segment lost 1 base, leaving 4 bases of the junction unmatched. The CDR3 spans 15 residues. The CDR3 region is CASSLGTGYPYEQYF. The CDR3 region has the DNA TGTGCCAGCAGCTTAGGGACAGGGTATCCCTACGAGCAGTACTTC.

The chain couples TRBV3-1 (or the pseudogene TRBV3-2) to TRBJ1-5; D remains ambiguous. Trimming stripped 2 bases from V and 5 bases from J, with 13 bases between. Germline V gene data show CDR1 as LGHDT and CDR2 as YNNKEL (reference sequence). The CDR3 sequence is 15 residues long. For the CDR3, the DNA is TGTGCCAGCAGCCAAAGTGGGCAGCGGGATCAGCCCCAGCATTTT. It yields the protein CASSQSGQRDQPQHF.

The chain is built from TRBV2 and TRBJ1-3; 9 bases map to TRBD1. The CDR3 contains 15 residues. Per germline, CDR1 SNHLY and CDR2 FYNNEI. With 6 bases clipped from V and 0 bases from J, the junction kept 3 bases outside the gene matches. The CDR3 spells CASSSTGGSGNTIYF. CDR3 sequence (DNA): TGTGCCAGCAGCTCGACAGGGGGCTCTGGAAACACCATATATTTT.

Written as DNA, the CDR3 is TGCAGCGTTGGTGGAGGCACCGGGGAGCTGTTTTTT. The encoded protein is CSVGGGTGELFF. The V gene is TRBV29-1, the J gene TRBJ2-2; a possible D gene is TRBD2 (5 bases). Trimming took off 4 bases at V and 4 bases at J, with 7 bases between the two ends. This CDR3 spans 12 amino acids. The germline gives CDR1 SQVTM, CDR2 ANQGSEA.

CDR3: CASTLDLFSYNEQFF. Here the CDR3 DNA reads TGTGCCAGTACCCTTGACTTATTCTCCTACAATGAGCAGTTCTTC. The rearrangement links TRBV19 to TRBJ2-1; D unclear. This CDR3 is 15 amino acids long. The V gene lost 7 bases and the J gene lost 0 bases, with 13 bases spanning the gap. Looked up from germline, CDR1 is LNHDA and CDR2 is SQIVND (reference sequence).

The chain joins TRBV4-1 to TRBJ2-2, with 10 nucleotides matching TRBD2. Looked up from germline, CDR1 is MGHRA and CDR2 is YSYEKL. The CDR3 consists of 19 residues. V lost 1 base, J lost 3 bases, and 11 bases stayed unmatched. CDR3 loop: CASSQVGLAGALDTGELFF. The CDR3 region has the DNA TGCGCCAGCAGCCAAGTTGGGCTAGCGGGAGCCCTAGACACCGGGGAGCTGTTTTTT.

The chain carries TRBV14 and TRBJ2-1, with D tentatively TRBD2 (5 bases). This CDR3 has 16 residues. Germline-derived CDR1 and CDR2 are SGHDN and FVKESK. Deletions cut 1 base from V and 2 bases from J, with 12 bases between. The CDR3, as DNA: TGTGCCAGCAGCCAAGGGGTAGGTAGCGCCTACAATGAGCAGTTCTTC. Protein sequence: CASSQGVGSAYNEQFF.

The chain links TRBV6-5 to TRBJ2-7; tentative D call: TRBD1 (5 bases). With 6 bases removed from V and 0 bases from J, the gap between germline ends came to 6 bases. The CDR3 totals 12 residues. CDR1 is MNHEY and CDR2 is SVGAGI in the germline V gene. CDR3 sequence: CASRQDSYEQYF. The CDR3 DNA follows: TGTGCCAGCAGACAGGACTCCTACGAGCAGTACTTC.

The gene calls are TRBV14 and TRBJ2-3; D remains unclear. Germline lookup yields CDR1 SGHDN and CDR2 FVKESK. The CDR3 covers 14 residues. Trimming took off 1 base at V and 2 bases at J, with 7 bases between the two ends. The CDR3 DNA reads as TGTGCCAGCAGCCAAGGACTCTTCACAGATACGCAGTATTTT. It yields the protein CASSQGLFTDTQYF. The full variable domain, in which reference TRBV14 and TRBJ2-3 provide the parts outside the CDR3, is EAGVTQFPSHSVIEKGQTVTLRCDPISGHDNLYWYRRVMGKEIKFLLHFVKESKQDESGMPNNRFLAERTGGTYSTLKVQPAELEDSGVYFCASSQGLFTDTQYFGPGTRLTVL.

V and J are TRBV15 and TRBJ2-5, with a tentative D call TRBD2 (5 bases). Per germline, CDR1 LNHNV and CDR2 YYDKDF (reference sequence). There are 15 residues in the CDR3. Trimming took off 0 bases at V and 4 bases at J, with 12 bases between the two ends. CDR3 DNA: TGTGCCACCAGCAGAGATCTGAGGGATGTAGAGACCCAGTACTTC. Translation gives CATSRDLRDVETQYF.

The CDR3 nucleotides read TGTGCCAGTACGGCAGGGAGGAGGGACACTGAAGCTTTCTTT. Residues: CASTAGRRDTEAFF. The chain couples TRBV19 to TRBJ1-1; a possible D gene is TRBD1 (5 bases). Trimming pared 7 bases from V and 3 bases from J, leaving 15 bases between. Germline lookup yields CDR1 LNHDA and CDR2 SQIVND (reference sequence). CDR3 length: 14 residues.